The 16 T cell receptor beta chains below all came from one sample that was sequenced in a study of T cells in Graves' hyperthyroidism and ophthalmopathy. RNA transcripts served as the template for amplifying TCR beta CDR3 regions. A first-round RT-PCR of the TCR CDR3 used the HTBI primer set. In TCRdb, the multiplex PCR reads were re-called with MiXCR into one record per CDR3 protein. The repertoire has nearly 600,000 distinct CDR3 sequences, approximately 14% of them found once; the top ten carry almost 6%. Source material: blood. These receptors originate from a young woman with Graves' hyperthyroidism that later progressed to Graves' ophthalmopathy.

This clonotype was recorded many times. J is TRBJ2-7 and V is TRBV28; D may be TRBD1 or TRBD2 (6 bases each). The CDR3 consists of 14 residues. V gave up 7 bases and J gave up 2 bases, with 15 bases separating them. Germline CDR1 MDHEN, CDR2 SYDVKM. This CDR3 is CASTTGGITYEQYF. The CDR3 nucleotides read TGTGCCAGCACGACAGGAGGGATAACCTACGAGCAGTACTTC.

This clonotype was detected only once. A much larger clone is a single base away; this may be a read error. The rearrangement uses TRBV4-2 and TRBJ2-7, with D possibly being TRBD1 (6 bases). The CDR3 length is 14 residues. Looked up from germline, CDR1 is LGHNA and CDR2 is YNFKEQ. The V end lost 0 bases, the J end lost 2 bases, and 8 bases lay between the germline ends. The CDR3 here is CASSQETGTYEQYF. The CDR3, as DNA: TGTGCCAGCAGCCAAGAGACAGGTACCTACGAGCAGTACTTC.

The chain carries TRBV20-1 and TRBJ2-7, with 7 bases lining up with TRBD2. The DNA end favors TRBJ2-1, so the J call may be wrong. Germline values: CDR1 DFQATT, CDR2 SNEGSKA (reference sequence). This CDR3 is 15 amino acids long. The CDR3 protein is CSARDPQRGSYEQFF. The DNA for the CDR3 is TGCAGTGCTAGAGATCCCCAGCGGGGTTCCTACGAGCAGTTCTTC.

This clonotype was picked up a small number of times. The rearrangement uses TRBV20-1 and TRBJ2-1; D is uncertain. The germline V gene has CDR1 DFQATT and CDR2 SNEGSKA (reference sequence). The V gene lost 4 bases and the J gene lost 10 bases, with 26 bases spanning the gap. The CDR3 contains 16 residues. The CDR3 reads CSAKTIALTSLGEQFF. In nucleotides, the CDR3 is TGCAGTGCTAAAACGATCGCCCTAACTTCCCTAGGGGAGCAGTTCTTC.

This clonotype occurred many times. V and J are TRBV15 and TRBJ2-1; D is ambiguous. The germline gives CDR1 LNHNV, CDR2 YYDKDF (reference sequence). Between the trimmed V and J ends, which lost 0 bases and 9 bases, there was a span of 15 bases. The CDR3 totals 15 residues. CDR3 in DNA: TGTGCCACCAGCAGAGATCTGGAGACAAACCCTGAGCAGTTCTTC. Residues: CATSRDLETNPEQFF. Full variable domain (missing parts from reference TRBV15 and TRBJ2-1): DAMVIQNPRYQVTQFGKPVTLSCSQTLNHNVMYWYQQKSSQAPKLLFHYYDKDFNNEADTPDNFQSRRPNTSFCFLDIRSPGLGDTAMYLCATSRDLETNPEQFFGPGTRLTVL.

This clonotype was found many times. The chain has TRBV29-1 and TRBJ1-2; D perhaps matches TRBD1 (5 bases). V lost 0 bases and J lost 3, with 14 bases in between. Germline V CDR1 and CDR2: SQVTM, ANQGSEA. The CDR3 extends over 15 amino acids. The DNA of the CDR3 is TGCAGCGTTGAAGATGGGGCTGAGGGATACTATGGCTACACCTTC. Amino acid sequence: CSVEDGAEGYYGYTF. Based on the CDR3 plus reference TRBV29-1 and TRBJ1-2, the full variable domain is SAVISQKPSRDICQRGTSLTIQCQVDSQVTMMFWYRQQPGQSLTLIATANQGSEATYESGFVIDKFPISRPNLTFSTLTVSNMSPEDSSIYLCSVEDGAEGYYGYTFGSGTRLTVV.

This clonotype was counted at least ten times. The chain carries TRBV5-1 and TRBJ2-2, with TRBD2 matching over 8 bases. This CDR3 contains 16 residues. CDR1 is SGHRS and CDR2 is YFSETQ in the germline V gene. The V gene end was trimmed by 0 bases and the J gene end by 2 bases; junction bases not matched to a gene: 3. CDR3 sequence: CASSLELAANTGELFF. The DNA for the CDR3 is TGCGCCAGCAGCTTGGAACTAGCGGCCAACACCGGGGAGCTGTTTTTT.

Ten or more counts support this clonotype. The J gene is TRBJ2-1, the V gene TRBV7-2; 8 nucleotides agree with TRBD1. The CDR3 is made up of 15 amino acids. V was pared by 5 bases and J by 8 bases, with 11 bases of the junction left unmatched. CDR1 SGHTA and CDR2 FQGNSA come from the germline V gene. CDR3 bases: TGTGCCAGCAGCACAGAGGCAGGGGGCGGGCATGAGCAGTTCTTC. It encodes CASSTEAGGGHEQFF.

This clonotype appeared many times. The chain recombines TRBV12-3 or TRBV12-4 with TRBJ2-1; 13 nucleotides line up with TRBD2. After removal of 5 bases from V and 0 bases from J, the junction contained 7 bases not matched to a gene. The CDR3 spans 18 residues. As DNA, the CDR3 is TGTGCCAGCAGTGCGGGGACTAGCGGGGCGCCCTCCTACAATGAGCAGTTCTTC. Translating gives CASSAGTSGAPSYNEQFF.

This clonotype has at least ten counts. This chain joins TRBV28 and TRBJ1-6; D is undetermined. This CDR3 is built from 13 residues. The germline CDR1 and CDR2 sequences are MDHEN and SYDVKM. V gave up 3 bases and J gave up 10 bases, with 10 bases separating them. The CDR3 loop is CASSLNLVSPLHF. Here the CDR3 DNA reads TGTGCCAGCAGTTTGAATCTAGTATCACCCCTCCACTTT.

This clonotype was counted many times. V gene TRBV3-1 combines with J gene TRBJ2-1, with D perhaps TRBD2 (6 bases). The ends were cut back, 3 bases at V and 5 bases at J, with 14 bases in the middle. Germline-derived CDR1 and CDR2 are LGHDT and YNNKEL (reference sequence). The CDR3 is 15 residues long. CDR3: CASSHRRVIDNEQFF. DNA for the CDR3: TGTGCCAGCAGCCATAGGAGGGTGATAGACAATGAGCAGTTCTTC.

At least ten counts were recorded for this clonotype. The chain has TRBV7-2 and TRBJ2-1, with 15 bases lining up with TRBD2. The CDR3 is made up of 17 amino acids. Looked up from germline, CDR1 is SGHTA and CDR2 is FQGNSA. With V trimmed by 2 bases and J by 6 bases, 5 bases remained unmatched. CDR3 in amino acids: CASSLPGLAGGTNEQFF. The CDR3 DNA reads TGTGCCAGCAGCTTACCGGGACTAGCGGGAGGAACCAATGAGCAGTTCTTC.

The chain couples TRBV30 to TRBJ2-7; no reliable D call. CDR1 is GTSNPN and CDR2 is SVGIG in the germline V gene (reference sequence). V lost 0 bases and J lost 7, with 10 bases in between. The CDR3 contains 12 residues. The CDR3 DNA follows: TGTGCCTGGAGTGTCCCCCAGGAAGAGCAGTACTTC. Amino acid sequence: CAWSVPQEEQYF.

At least ten counts were recorded for this clonotype. The chain carries TRBV7-8 and TRBJ2-3; the match to TRBD2 covers 10 bases. J was trimmed by 3 bases and V by 5 bases; bases with no gene match: 8. CDR1 and CDR2 (germline): SGHVS, FQNEAQ. This CDR3 has 16 amino acids. CDR3 sequence (DNA): TGTGCCAGCAGCGCCCTCTTAGCGGGAGGTACAGATACGCAGTATTTT. It is translated as CASSALLAGGTDTQYF.

In its sample, this clonotype was seen many times. The CDR3 bases are TGTGCCAGCAGTTACAGTCACGGGTACAATGAGCAGTTCTTC. Translated, it gives CASSYSHGYNEQFF. This chain links TRBV27 with TRBJ2-1, with unresolved D. V dropped 4 bases and J dropped 4 bases, with 11 bases sitting between them. Germline V gene lookup returns CDR1 MNHEY and CDR2 SMNVEV (reference sequence). The CDR3 covers 14 residues.

This clonotype was seen at least ten times. This sequence joins TRBV20-1 and TRBJ1-1; D is possibly TRBD1 (5 bases). Trimming cost V 0 bases and J 8 bases, with 13 bases left between them. Germline loops: CDR1 DFQATT, CDR2 SNEGSKA (reference sequence). CDR3 length equals 13 residues. The CDR3 loop reads CSARDRSRGEAFF. The CDR3 nucleotides are TGCAGTGCTAGAGATAGGAGTAGGGGAGAAGCTTTCTTT.